These 20 T cell receptor beta chains share one sample of origin, sequenced in a study of T cells in Graves' hyperthyroidism and ophthalmopathy. TCR beta CDR3 sequences were amplified from RNA transcripts. The HTBI primer set served for first-round RT-PCR of the TCR CDR3. Each CDR3 protein gets one entry after TCRdb re-called the multiplex PCR reads with MiXCR. The sample includes a few hundred thousand distinct CDR3 sequences, about 15% seen only once; the top ten take 5.5% to 7.5%. Sequences were obtained from blood. The origin of the receptors is a woman in her 30s with Graves' hyperthyroidism that later progressed to Graves' ophthalmopathy.

This clonotype was recorded at least ten times. This rearrangement joins TRBV6-1 to TRBJ1-1; D perhaps matches TRBD1 (5 bases). Trimming stripped 5 bases from V and 1 base from J, with 14 bases between. Germline CDR1 is MNHNS and CDR2 is SASEGT. This CDR3 is 15 amino acids long. The CDR3 here is CASSTPAGTNTEAFF. The DNA for the CDR3 is TGTGCCAGCAGTACCCCGGCAGGGACGAACACTGAAGCTTTCTTT.

The J gene is TRBJ1-1, the V gene TRBV20-1; TRBD1 agrees at 8 bases. In germline, CDR1 is DFQATT, CDR2 SNEGSKA (reference sequence). This CDR3 region has 13 residues. With 5 bases clipped from V and 8 bases from J, the junction kept 10 bases outside the gene matches. CDR3 DNA: TGCAGTGCTGTCCCATGGACAGGGTTGGAAGCTTTCTTT. It encodes CSAVPWTGLEAFF.

The V and J genes are TRBV20-1 and TRBJ2-7; D remains unclear. The CDR3 sequence is 14 residues long. Germline CDR1 and CDR2: DFQATT and SNEGSKA (reference sequence). The V and J ends lost 6 bases and 0 bases respectively, with 15 bases between them. CDR3 DNA: TGCAGTGCAATGGGATTTTTAAGCTCCTACGAGCAGTACTTC. It specifies CSAMGFLSSYEQYF.

This clonotype was observed at least ten times. V gene TRBV28 combines with J gene TRBJ2-5; D remains unclear. The CDR3 totals 14 residues. Germline V lookup: CDR1 MDHEN, CDR2 SYDVKM. The V end lost 5 bases, the J end lost 6 bases, and 16 bases lay between the germline ends. The CDR3 DNA reads TGTGCCAGCAGTCCGGAGACCATCCCCAAGACCCAGTACTTC. This translates into CASSPETIPKTQYF.

This clonotype occurred many times. The V call is TRBV5-8, the J call TRBJ2-1; the match to TRBD2 covers 7 bases. In germline, CDR1 is SGHTS, CDR2 YDEGEE. The CDR3 is 15 amino acids. The ends lost 3 bases at V and 4 bases at J; junction bases unmatched: 7. The CDR3, as DNA: TGTGCCAGCAGCTACGGGAGGTCGGTTTACAATGAGCAGTTCTTC. This encodes CASSYGRSVYNEQFF.

This clonotype was observed at least ten times. This chain links TRBV6-1 with TRBJ2-3, with 9 bases that match TRBD2. Germline CDR1 reads MNHNS; CDR2 reads SASEGT. V dropped 5 bases and J dropped 3; count of bases not matched to a gene: 9. This CDR3 has 16 amino acids. The CDR3 here is CASSFLAGVGTDTQYF. Here the CDR3 DNA reads TGTGCCAGCAGTTTTTTAGCGGGAGTGGGGACAGATACGCAGTATTTT.

This clonotype was seen ten or more times. The chain couples TRBV27 to TRBJ2-7; 7 nucleotides agree with TRBD1. CDR1 and CDR2 from the germline V gene are MNHEY and SMNVEV (reference sequence). CDR3 size: 13 residues. The ends lost 6 bases at V and 5 bases at J; junction bases unmatched: 7. The CDR3 here is CASRTTGTDEQYF. DNA for the CDR3: TGTGCCAGCAGGACGACAGGGACCGACGAGCAGTACTTC.

V and J are TRBV27 and TRBJ1-2; D gene uncertain. V lost 6 bases, J lost 8 bases, and 16 bases lay in between. This CDR3 has 13 residues. Germline assignment: CDR1 MNHEY and CDR2 SMNVEV (reference sequence). Here the CDR3 DNA reads TGTGCCAGCAGGGAAAGGGCAGGAGAAGGCTACACCTTC. Its translation is CASRERAGEGYTF.

Ten or more counts support this clonotype. This rearrangement joins TRBV4-2 to TRBJ2-7, with TRBD1 matching 12 bases. Losses at the gene ends were 1 base for V and 6 bases for J; bases not matched to a gene: 7. This CDR3 comprises 16 residues. From germline, CDR1 is LGHNA and CDR2 YNFKEQ. The CDR3 loop reads CASSQGSGQGAIEQYF. CDR3 nucleotide sequence: TGTGCCAGCAGCCAAGGGTCGGGACAGGGGGCTATCGAGCAGTACTTC.

This clonotype occurred many times. The chain links TRBV7-9 to TRBJ2-7; possibly TRBD1 or TRBD2 for D (5 bases each). V lost 5 bases and J 0 bases, leaving 14 bases between the germline ends. Germline CDR1 SEHNR, CDR2 FQNEAQ (reference sequence). The CDR3 consists of 15 residues. The CDR3 loop reads CASSLKGTSSYEQYF. The CDR3 nucleotides are TGTGCCAGCAGCCTTAAGGGGACCAGCTCCTACGAGCAGTACTTC.

The sample holds many counts of this clonotype. The chain links TRBV2 to TRBJ2-3; tentatively, D is TRBD1 or TRBD2 (6 bases each). The CDR3 covers 16 residues. V was pared by 5 bases and J by 2 bases, with 17 bases between. CDR1 is SNHLY and CDR2 is FYNNEI in the germline V gene. The DNA of the CDR3 is TGTGCCAGCAGTCGCCCCGGAGGGGGGTTCACAGATACGCAGTATTTT. Protein product: CASSRPGGGFTDTQYF.

The sample holds a few counts of this clonotype. CDR3 in amino acids: CSAGDGTGTYGYTF. DNA of the CDR3: TGCAGTGCCGGAGACGGGACAGGGACCTATGGCTACACCTTC. The rearrangement joins TRBV20-1 to TRBJ1-2, with 9 bases fitting TRBD1. CDR1 and CDR2 from the germline V gene are DFQATT and SNEGSKA (reference sequence). The CDR3 is 14 residues long. V dropped 6 bases and J dropped 4; count of bases not matched to a gene: 9.

On this clonotype: A much larger clone lies a single base off, so this may be a read error. The V and J genes are TRBV4-3 and TRBJ2-1, with D maybe TRBD2 (5 bases). V lost 0 bases and J lost 12, with 21 bases in between. The CDR3 loop spans 16 amino acids. The germline gives CDR1 LGHNA, CDR2 YSLEER. The CDR3 bases are TGCGCCAGCAGCCAAGATAGGAGCGGACCCTACGATGGGCAGTTCTTC. This codes for CASSQDRSGPYDGQFF.

This clonotype has a count of ten or more. The rearrangement uses TRBV15 and TRBJ2-3; the D gene is possibly TRBD1 (6 bases). There are 13 residues in the CDR3. Trimming left V 4 bases short and J 6 bases short, with 11 bases between. Germline V gene sequence: CDR1 LNHNV, CDR2 YYDKDF (reference sequence). The CDR3, as DNA: TGTGCCACCAGCACTGAAAGGGGGGATACGCAGTATTTT. It encodes CATSTERGDTQYF.

This clonotype came up many times. The chain uses TRBV7-9 and TRBJ2-1, with TRBD2 matching over 13 bases. V trimming: 7 bases; J trimming: 6 bases; junction bases outside the gene matches: 6. There are 15 residues in the CDR3. Germline lookup yields CDR1 SEHNR and CDR2 FQNEAQ (reference sequence). The CDR3 nucleotides read TGTGCCAGCATCCGGACTAGCGGGAGTATCAATGAGCAGTTCTTC. It is translated as CASIRTSGSINEQFF.

The chain recombines TRBV27 with TRBJ2-7; 13 bases match TRBD2. The CDR3 covers 18 residues. Per germline, CDR1 MNHEY and CDR2 SMNVEV (reference sequence). V dropped 0 bases and J dropped 6; count of bases not matched to a gene: 11. The CDR3 here is CASSLSGTSGVVGLEQYF. The CDR3 DNA is TGTGCCAGCAGTTTATCGGGGACTAGCGGGGTGGTGGGGCTCGAGCAGTACTTC.

This clonotype was observed a few times. The chain recombines TRBV12-3 or TRBV12-4 with TRBJ2-3; D gene unclear. CDR3 size: 16 residues. The ends were cut back, 4 bases at V and 1 base at J, with 15 bases in the middle. The CDR3 bases are TGTGCCAGCAGTTCCCCTAAGGAGAAGCGCACAGATACGCAGTATTTT. Encoded protein: CASSSPKEKRTDTQYF.

V is TRBV5-6 and J is TRBJ2-5; D possibly corresponds to TRBD2 (7 bases). CDR1 and CDR2 (germline): SGHDT, YYEEEE. The germline V and J ends were trimmed by 4 bases and 1 base, with 17 bases remaining between them. CDR3 length equals 16 residues. This CDR3 is CASSLDWGGPQETQYF. CDR3 coding DNA: TGTGCCAGCAGCCTGGATTGGGGGGGCCCCCAAGAGACCCAGTACTTC.

At least ten counts were recorded for this clonotype. The chain joins TRBV27 to TRBJ1-6; 9 bases are a match to TRBD1. Per the germline V gene, CDR1 is MNHEY and CDR2 is SMNVEV (reference sequence). This CDR3 comprises 17 residues. V lost 6 bases to trimming and J lost 5 bases; unmatched junction nucleotides: 11. The CDR3 region is CASRSIPGQGNNSPLHF. CDR3 DNA sequence: TGTGCCAGCAGATCCATTCCGGGACAGGGAAATAATTCACCCCTCCACTTT.

This clonotype was seen many times. The chain combines TRBV20-1 with TRBJ2-1, with D tentatively TRBD2 (6 bases). CDR3 length equals 12 residues. Trimming stripped 1 base from V and 9 bases from J, with 10 bases between. Germline V gene sequence: CDR1 DFQATT, CDR2 SNEGSKA (reference sequence). The CDR3 sequence is CSARGRRAEQFF. The DNA of the CDR3 is TGCAGTGCTAGAGGGCGGAGGGCTGAGCAGTTCTTC.